This entry features one T cell receptor beta chain sequence. The data derive from a study of T cell changes during pregnancy in multiple sclerosis. The CDR3 consists of 16 residues. Germline CDR1 and CDR2: SGHVS and FQNEAQ. The V gene lost 5 bases and the J gene lost 1 base, with 16 bases spanning the gap. Only in-frame clones appear in the TCRdb table, and some are missing; sequencing was by immunoSEQ multiplex PCR. The profile covers over 55,000 clones, with about 86% appearing a single time and less than 6% taken by the ten largest. What was sequenced was peripheral blood from another person, used as feeder cells. V usage is TRBV7-8 and J usage is TRBJ2-3; D possibly uses TRBD1 or TRBD2 (5 bases each). The sequence was obtained from a human donor whose cells served as feeder cells for cultures in a pregnancy study. Written as DNA, the CDR3 is TGTGCCAGCAGCCAAGACGGGGTGGGGGGCACAGATACGCAGTATTTT. It encodes CASSQDGVGGTDTQYF. Supplemented by reference TRBV7-8 and TRBJ2-3, the full variable domain reads GAGVSQSPRYKVAKRGQDVALRCDPISGHVSLFWYQQALGQGPEFLTYFQNEAQLDKSGLPSDRFFAERPEGSVSTLKIQRTQQEDSAVYLCASSQDGVGGTDTQYFGPGTRLTVL.